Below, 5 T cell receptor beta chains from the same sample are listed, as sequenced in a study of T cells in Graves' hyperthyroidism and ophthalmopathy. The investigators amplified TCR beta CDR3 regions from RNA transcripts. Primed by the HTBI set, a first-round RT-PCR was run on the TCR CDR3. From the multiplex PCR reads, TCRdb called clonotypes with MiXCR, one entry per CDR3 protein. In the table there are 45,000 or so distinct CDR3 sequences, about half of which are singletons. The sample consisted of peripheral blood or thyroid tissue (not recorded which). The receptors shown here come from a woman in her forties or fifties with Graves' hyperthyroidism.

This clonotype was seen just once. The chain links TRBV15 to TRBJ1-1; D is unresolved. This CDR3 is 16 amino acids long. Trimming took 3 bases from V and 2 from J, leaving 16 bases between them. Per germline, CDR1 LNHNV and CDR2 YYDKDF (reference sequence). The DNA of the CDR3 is TGTGCCACCAGCAGTGTCGACCGGCTGGCCAACACTGAAGCTTTCTTT. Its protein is CATSSVDRLANTEAFF.

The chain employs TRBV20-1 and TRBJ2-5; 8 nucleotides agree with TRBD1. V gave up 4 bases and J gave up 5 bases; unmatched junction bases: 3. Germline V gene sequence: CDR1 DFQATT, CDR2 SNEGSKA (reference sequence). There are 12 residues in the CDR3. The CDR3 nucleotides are TGCAGTGCTACCCGGACAGGGGAGACCCAGTACTTC. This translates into CSATRTGETQYF.

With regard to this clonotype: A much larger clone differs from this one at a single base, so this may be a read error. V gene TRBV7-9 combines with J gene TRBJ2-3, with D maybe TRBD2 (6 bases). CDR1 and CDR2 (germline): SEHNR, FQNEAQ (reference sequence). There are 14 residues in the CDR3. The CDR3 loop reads CASSLAGGTDAQYF. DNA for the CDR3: TGTGCCAGCAGCTTAGCGGGAGGAACAGATGCGCAGTATTTT.

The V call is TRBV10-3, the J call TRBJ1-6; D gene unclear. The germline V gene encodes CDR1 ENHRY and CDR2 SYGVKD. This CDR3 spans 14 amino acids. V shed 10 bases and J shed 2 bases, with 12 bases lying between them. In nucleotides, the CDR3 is TGTGCCAGCTCTACAGCTGCCTATAATTCACCCCTCCACTTT. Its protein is CASSTAAYNSPLHF.

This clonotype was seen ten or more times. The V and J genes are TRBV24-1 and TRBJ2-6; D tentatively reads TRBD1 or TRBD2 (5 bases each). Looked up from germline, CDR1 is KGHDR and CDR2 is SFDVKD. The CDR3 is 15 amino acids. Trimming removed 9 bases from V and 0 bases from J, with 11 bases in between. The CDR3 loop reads CATWDPNSGANVLTF. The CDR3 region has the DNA TGTGCCACCTGGGACCCCAACTCTGGGGCCAACGTCCTGACTTTC.